The sequence of this T cell receptor (beta chain) was determined in a study of response to subunit inactivated influenza vaccine. Whole-study results and caveats: Few additional T cells are recruited per seasonal influenza vaccination, authors suggested.

A word on this clonotype: The antigen remains undetermined.

TCRdb ran MiXCR on the RT-PCR reads and lists one entry per CDR3 protein. The sample records hundreds of thousands of distinct CDR3 sequences, 15% to 18% being singletons. Germline loops: CDR1 MGHDK, CDR2 SYGVNS. This CDR3 region has 17 residues. V was pared by 2 bases and J by 5 bases, with 11 bases of the junction left unmatched. Specimen: PBMCs from blood, collected 12 days after vaccination. This receptor was taken from a man in his fifties or sixties who received an inactivated influenza vaccine. The rearrangement links TRBV25-1 to TRBJ2-5, with 10 positions matching TRBD2. The CDR3 DNA reads as TGTGCCAGCAGTGAACCGGGACTAGCGAGGACGGCGGAGACCCAGTACTTC. Translated: CASSEPGLARTAETQYF. The full variable domain, its missing parts supplied by reference TRBV25-1 and TRBJ2-5, is EADIYQTPRYLVIGTGKKITLECSQTMGHDKMYWYQQDPGMELHLIHYSYGVNSTEKGDLSSESTVSRIRTEHFPLTLESARPSHTSQYLCASSEPGLARTAETQYFGPGTRLLVL.